The rows below give T cell receptor beta chains drawn from one sample of a study of shared clonotypes between healthy human individuals. Sequencing used immunoSEQ multiplex PCR; TCRdb keeps in-frame clones, though not all of them. This sample carries about 2.4 million clones, approximately 90% of them seen once, and the ten largest clones take around 0.14%. Sequencing was performed on naive CD4+ T cells sorted from blood. The receptor source for this set is a man between 18 and 35 years old in good health. CDR3s include the opening cysteine and the closing phenylalanine or tryptophan. Each record gives: clone size, V gene, J gene, D gene, CDR3 protein, CDR3 DNA. D genes are given only for firm matches. The size entry is marked missing in some rows and otherwise reads once, few, many or a size class.

NA	TRBV9	TRBJ2-7	TRBD1	CASSVGRGQYEQYF	TGTGCCAGCAGCGTAGGCAGGGGGCAGTACGAGCAGTACTTC
NA	TRBV23-1	TRBJ2-2	TRBD1	CATPYRTGRYTGELFF	TGCGCCACCCCTTACCGGACAGGGAGGTACACCGGGGAGCTGTTTTTT
NA	TRBV7-8	TRBJ2-1	TRBD2	CASSQSTSGPYNEQFF	TGTGCCAGCAGCCAGTCAACTAGCGGGCCCTACAATGAGCAGTTCTTC
NA	TRBV6-1	TRBJ2-1	NA	CASDRRVEEQFF	TGTGCCAGCGATCGCAGGGTGGAGGAGCAGTTCTTC
NA	TRBV2	TRBJ2-7	TRBD2	CASSEAGLAGGYYEQYF	TGTGCCAGCAGTGAAGCAGGACTAGCGGGAGGGTACTACGAGCAGTACTTC
NA	TRBV4-3	TRBJ1-4	TRBD1	CASSQGQGGEKLFF	TGCGCCAGCAGCCAAGGACAGGGTGGCGAAAAACTGTTTTTT
NA	TRBV7-9	TRBJ1-1	NA	CASSLALTMNTEAFF	TGTGCCAGCAGCTTAGCGCTGACCATGAACACTGAAGCTTTCTTT
NA	TRBV30	TRBJ2-1	TRBD2	CAWSVSGGARYNEQFF	TGTGCCTGGAGTGTTAGCGGGGGGGCTAGGTACAATGAGCAGTTCTTC
once	TRBV5-5	TRBJ2-5	NA	CASSLVGTSYQETQYF	TGTGCCAGCAGCTTGGTAGGGACATCGTACCAAGAGACCCAGTACTTC
NA	TRBV7-2	TRBJ2-1	TRBD1	CASSTFDRGSYNEQFF	TGTGCCAGCAGCACCTTCGACAGGGGGAGCTACAATGAGCAGTTCTTC
NA	TRBV2	TRBJ2-1	NA	CASVDLNNEQFF	TGTGCCAGCGTCGACCTAAACAATGAGCAGTTCTTC
NA	TRBV9	TRBJ2-2	NA	CASSVEPASNTGELFF	TGTGCCAGCAGCGTAGAGCCCGCCTCGAACACCGGGGAGCTGTTTTTT
NA	TRBV11-2	TRBJ2-7	NA	CASSFLGTFYEQYF	TGTGCCAGCAGCTTCCTCGGCACTTTCTACGAGCAGTACTTC
NA	TRBV6-6	TRBJ1-1	TRBD1	CASSYRGQGAEAFF	TGTGCCAGCAGTTACCGGGGACAGGGAGCTGAAGCTTTCTTT
once	TRBV19	TRBJ1-5	NA	CASSIEGGLNQPQHF	TGTGCCAGTAGTATAGAGGGAGGGCTCAATCAGCCCCAGCATTTT
NA	TRBV7-2	TRBJ2-5	NA	CASSKQTVVQETQYF	TGTGCCAGCAGCAAACAGACAGTCGTCCAAGAGACCCAGTACTTC
NA	TRBV6-1	TRBJ1-5	NA	CASIGYASNQPQHF	TGTGCCAGCATAGGGTACGCTAGCAATCAGCCCCAGCATTTT
NA	TRBV30	TRBJ2-4	NA	CAWTGQGAKNIQYF	TGTGCCTGGACCGGCCAGGGGGCCAAAAACATTCAGTACTTC
NA	TRBV7-2	TRBJ2-4	NA	CASTTPPQEGKNIQYF	TGTGCCAGCACCACCCCACCCCAGGAGGGCAAAAACATTCAGTACTTC
NA	TRBV2	TRBJ2-7	TRBD1	CASSERGPSYEQYF	TGTGCCAGCAGTGAAAGGGGGCCCTCCTACGAGCAGTACTTC
NA	TRBV27	TRBJ1-1	TRBD1	CASSTGQTMNTEAFF	TGTGCCAGCAGTACGGGACAGACCATGAACACTGAAGCTTTCTTT
NA	TRBV11-2	TRBJ2-5	NA	CASSQMVETQYF	TGTGCCAGCAGCCAAATGGTAGAGACCCAGTACTTC
NA	TRBV6-1	TRBJ2-7	NA	CASSLDFPGYEQYF	TGTGCCAGCAGCCTCGACTTTCCCGGCTACGAGCAGTACTTC
NA	TRBV2	TRBJ1-2	NA	CASSARNYGYTF	TGTGCCAGCAGTGCCCGTAACTATGGCTACACCTTC
NA	TRBV6-5	TRBJ1-3	NA	CASSYSRQSSGNTIYF	TGTGCCAGCAGTTACTCGAGACAGAGCTCTGGAAACACCATATATTTT
NA	TRBV9	TRBJ2-3	TRBD2	CASSVLAGFGTDTQYF	TGTGCCAGCAGCGTACTAGCGGGCTTCGGGACAGATACGCAGTATTTT